This TCR beta chain was recovered during a study of cytomegalovirus exposure and HLA in healthy donors. The study's findings and limits: TCR beta chain V- and J-gene trimming was linked, in a later analysis, to a missense variant in DCLRE1C.

Germline V gene lookup returns CDR1 LGHNA and CDR2 YSLEER. The germline V and J ends were trimmed by 6 bases and 3 bases, with 18 bases remaining between them. This CDR3 comprises 15 residues. With respect to this clone: Its antigen is currently unknown.

PCR amplification relied on 60 Vbeta primers (plus 13 Jbeta primers). Clones were read by immunoSEQ multiplex PCR, and TCRdb kept only the in-frame ones, dropping some. The data show 100,000 to 150,000 clones, with around 82% seen just once and about a tenth held by the top ten. This sequence originates from a young man in good health and CMV-seropositive. Sequencing was carried out using PBMCs. The chain couples TRBV4-3 to TRBJ2-7; tentative D call: TRBD2 (5 bases). This CDR3 reads CASSETSAGLYEQYF. The CDR3, as DNA: TGCGCCAGCAGTGAAACGTCCGCAGGACTCTACGAGCAGTACTTC.